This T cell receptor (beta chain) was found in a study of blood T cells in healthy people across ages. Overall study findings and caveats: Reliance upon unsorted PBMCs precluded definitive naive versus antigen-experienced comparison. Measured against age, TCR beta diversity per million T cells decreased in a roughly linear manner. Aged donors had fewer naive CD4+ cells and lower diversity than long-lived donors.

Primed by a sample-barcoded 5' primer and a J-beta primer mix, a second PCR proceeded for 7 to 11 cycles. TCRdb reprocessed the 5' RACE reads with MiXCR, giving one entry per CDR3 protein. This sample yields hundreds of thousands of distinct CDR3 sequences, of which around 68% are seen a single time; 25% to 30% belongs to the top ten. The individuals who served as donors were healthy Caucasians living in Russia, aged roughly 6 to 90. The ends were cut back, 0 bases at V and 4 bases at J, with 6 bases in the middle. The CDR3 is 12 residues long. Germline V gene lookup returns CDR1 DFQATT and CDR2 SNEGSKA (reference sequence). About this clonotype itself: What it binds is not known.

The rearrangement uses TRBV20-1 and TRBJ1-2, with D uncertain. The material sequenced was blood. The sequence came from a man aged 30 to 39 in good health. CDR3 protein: CSARDSPYGYTF. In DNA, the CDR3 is TGCAGTGCTAGAGATAGTCCCTATGGCTACACCTTC.